Presented here are 21 T cell receptor beta chains from one specimen sequenced in a study of response to subunit inactivated influenza vaccine. TCRdb processed the RT-PCR reads anew with MiXCR; each CDR3 protein has one entry. The table has almost 600,000 distinct CDR3 sequences, about 14% seen once; the top ten hold over 8.5%. This specimen consisted of PBMCs from blood, obtained less than 13 days after vaccination. These receptors all stem from a man aged 50 to 59 who received an inactivated influenza vaccine.

At least ten counts were recorded for this clonotype. The chain carries TRBV6-1 and TRBJ2-2; 10 bases are shared with TRBD1. Germline-derived CDR1 and CDR2 are MNHNS and SASEGT. V lost 7 bases and J lost 4; bases outside the gene matches: 6. This CDR3 is built from 15 residues. The CDR3 nucleotides read TGTGCCAGCATACCGGGACAGGGGAGCACCGGGGAGCTGTTTTTT. It yields the protein CASIPGQGSTGELFF.

This clonotype was seen more than once but under ten times. The V and J genes are TRBV5-4 and TRBJ2-1; D unclear. The V end lost 1 base, the J end lost 3 bases, and 14 bases lay between the germline ends. Per the germline V gene, CDR1 is SGHNT and CDR2 is YYREEE (reference sequence). The CDR3 is 16 residues long. The CDR3 spells CASSLSKGAFYNEQFF. The CDR3 DNA sequence: TGTGCCAGCAGCTTGTCGAAAGGCGCTTTCTACAATGAGCAGTTCTTC. Using reference TRBV5-4 and TRBJ2-1 for the parts outside the CDR3, the full variable domain is ETGVTQSPTHLIKTRGQQVTLRCSSQSGHNTVSWYQQALGQGPQFIFQYYREEENGRGNFPPRFSGLQFPNYSSELNVNALELDDSALYLCASSLSKGAFYNEQFFGPGTRLTVL.

This clonotype was recorded a few times. This chain joins TRBV5-1 and TRBJ2-2, with a tentative D call TRBD1 (6 bases). The CDR3 contains 15 residues. Deletions cut 4 bases from V and 0 bases from J, with 10 bases between. The germline gives CDR1 SGHRS, CDR2 YFSETQ. The CDR3: CASSGTSSNTGELFF. CDR3 in DNA: TGCGCCAGCAGCGGGACAAGCTCGAACACCGGGGAGCTGTTTTTT.

The sample holds a few counts of this clonotype. The chain carries TRBV20-1 and TRBJ2-3, with 9 nucleotides matching TRBD2. The J segment lost 2 bases and the V segment lost 1 base, leaving 13 bases of the junction unmatched. This CDR3 region has 18 residues. Germline CDR1 DFQATT, CDR2 SNEGSKA (reference sequence). The CDR3 sequence: CSARVGGRGGRATDTQYF. The CDR3 DNA reads as TGCAGTGCTAGAGTTGGTGGTAGGGGCGGGAGGGCCACAGATACGCAGTATTTT.

The sample holds a few counts of this clonotype. The chain joins TRBV6-2 or TRBV6-3 to TRBJ2-5; D remains ambiguous. This CDR3 comprises 13 residues. CDR1 and CDR2 (germline): MNHEY, SVGEGT. V shed 4 bases and J shed 0 bases, with 6 bases lying between them. The CDR3 spells CASSSWNQETQYF. CDR3 bases: TGTGCCAGCAGTTCCTGGAACCAAGAGACCCAGTACTTC.

This clonotype has only a few counts. The V and J genes are TRBV12-3 or TRBV12-4 and TRBJ1-6, with 10 bases matching TRBD1. J was trimmed by 8 bases and V by 5 bases; bases with no gene match: 15. CDR3 size: 18 residues. The CDR3 DNA reads TGTGCCAGCAGTCCACCGGGACAGGGGCTGGGAAATTATTCACCCCTCCACTTT. Translation gives CASSPPGQGLGNYSPLHF.

The chain has TRBV20-1 and TRBJ2-3; tentative D call: TRBD2 (6 bases). CDR3 length equals 13 residues. Trimming removed 3 bases at V and 4 bases at J, with 11 bases between. Per germline, CDR1 DFQATT and CDR2 SNEGSKA (reference sequence). In nucleotides, the CDR3 is TGCAGTGCTAGCGGGACTCGCCCAGATACGCAGTATTTT. This gives the protein CSASGTRPDTQYF.

This clonotype was observed a few times. The rearrangement joins TRBV6-2 or TRBV6-3 to TRBJ2-5; TRBD2 might be the D (5 bases). Germline V gene lookup returns CDR1 MNHEY and CDR2 SVGEGT. The CDR3 is 13 residues long. V shed 0 bases and J shed 7 bases, with 9 bases lying between them. CDR3 loop: CASSYSERWTQYF. DNA of the CDR3: TGTGCCAGCAGTTACTCGGAGCGGTGGACCCAGTACTTC.

At least ten counts were recorded for this clonotype. J is TRBJ1-4 and V is TRBV28, with 7 bases that match TRBD1. After removal of 8 bases from V and 3 bases from J, the junction contained 3 bases not matched to a gene. Germline V CDR1 and CDR2: MDHEN, SYDVKM. The CDR3 has 13 amino acids. The CDR3 coding sequence is TGTGCCAGCCGAGGGACAGCTAATGAAAAACTGTTTTTT. Protein sequence: CASRGTANEKLFF. The variable domain in full, with the rest retrieved from reference TRBV28 and TRBJ1-4, is DVKVTQSSRYLVKRTGEKVFLECVQDMDHENMFWYRQDPGLGLRLIYFSYDVKMKEKGDIPEGYSVSREKKERFSLILESASTNQTSMYLCASRGTANEKLFFGSGTQLSVL.

V usage is TRBV11-2 and J usage is TRBJ2-6, with TRBD1 matching 10 bases. The germline V gene encodes CDR1 SGHAT and CDR2 FQNNGV. V lost 4 bases to trimming and J lost 1 base; unmatched junction nucleotides: 7. This CDR3 contains 18 residues. CDR3 residues: CASSSRDRGPSGANVLTF. The CDR3 nucleotides are TGTGCCAGCAGCTCCAGGGACAGGGGTCCGTCTGGGGCCAACGTCCTGACTTTC.

This clonotype was found many times. V usage is TRBV29-1 and J usage is TRBJ2-1; 13 bases are shared with TRBD2. Unmatched junction bases numbered 3, after V lost 5 bases and J lost 8 bases. This CDR3 has 13 amino acids. Germline V gene lookup returns CDR1 SQVTM and CDR2 ANQGSEA. CDR3 amino acids: CSVRGLAGDEQFF. Here the CDR3 DNA reads TGCAGCGTTCGTGGACTAGCGGGAGATGAGCAGTTCTTC.

This clonotype was seen a few times. The chain uses TRBV12-5 and TRBJ2-1; D may be TRBD2 (5 bases). Trimming took off 3 bases at V and 9 bases at J, with 9 bases between the two ends. CDR1 LGHNT and CDR2 FRNRAP come from the germline V gene. This CDR3 is built from 12 residues. The CDR3, as DNA: TGTGCTAGTGGTTTACTAGAGGGTGAGCAGTTCTTC. Translating gives CASGLLEGEQFF. Looking up the rest from reference TRBV12-5 and TRBJ2-1 gives the full variable domain: DARVTQTPRHKVTEMGQEVTMRCQPILGHNTVFWYRQTMMQGLELLAYFRNRAPLDDSGMPKDRFSAEMPDATLATLKIQPSEPRDSAVYFCASGLLEGEQFFGPGTRLTVL.

J is TRBJ2-2 and V is TRBV20-1, with D hard to call. The CDR3 is 14 residues long. Germline V gene lookup returns CDR1 DFQATT and CDR2 SNEGSKA (reference sequence). V dropped 3 bases and J dropped 6 bases, with 14 bases sitting between them. Here the CDR3 DNA reads TGCAGTGCTAGCTCCCTCGGACGGTCCGGGGAGCTGTTTTTT. This translates into CSASSLGRSGELFF.

This clonotype was detected a few times. The chain uses TRBV7-2 and TRBJ2-5; D is unresolved. V shed 5 bases and J shed 2 bases, with 9 bases lying between them. The CDR3 is made up of 13 amino acids. The V gene's germline CDR1 is SGHTA and CDR2 FQGNSA. Written as DNA, the CDR3 is TGTGCCAGCAGCCATTTAGGGCAAGAGACCCAGTACTTC. Residues: CASSHLGQETQYF. Full variable domain (rest looked up from reference TRBV7-2 and TRBJ2-5): GAGVSQSPSNKVTEKGKDVELRCDPISGHTALYWYRQSLGQGLEFLIYFQGNSAPDKSGLPSDRFSAERTGGSVSTLTIQRTQQEDSAVYLCASSHLGQETQYFGPGTRLLVL.

This clonotype came up a few times. The V call is TRBV20-1, the J call TRBJ1-5; TRBD1 matches at 7 bases. CDR1 and CDR2 from the germline V gene are DFQATT and SNEGSKA (reference sequence). V trimming: 0 bases; J trimming: 2 bases; junction bases outside the gene matches: 4. This CDR3 is 15 amino acids long. In nucleotides, the CDR3 is TGCAGTGCTAGAGAGCTTGGGACAGGCAATCAGCCCCAGCATTTT. Protein product: CSARELGTGNQPQHF.

In this sample, this clonotype turned up a few times. The chain has TRBV19 and TRBJ2-1; 11 nucleotides align to TRBD2. After removal of 1 base from V and 10 bases from J, the junction contained 0 bases not matched to a gene. CDR1 LNHDA and CDR2 SQIVND come from the germline V gene (reference sequence). The CDR3 has 13 amino acids. The CDR3 reads CASSIGLAGEQFF. In DNA form, the CDR3 reads TGTGCCAGTAGTATAGGACTAGCGGGAGAGCAGTTCTTC.

This clonotype was picked up many times. The chain uses TRBV6-1 and TRBJ1-6; no definite D call. The CDR3 length is 14 residues. The V and J ends lost 8 bases and 0 bases respectively, with 8 bases between them. CDR1 and CDR2 (germline): MNHNS, SASEGT. The CDR3 here is CASSGSSYNSPLHF. CDR3 in DNA: TGTGCCAGCTCGGGGAGCTCCTATAATTCACCCCTCCACTTT.

This clonotype appeared a few times. This sequence joins TRBV7-2 and TRBJ2-7; 10 positions match TRBD2. The germline CDR1 and CDR2 sequences are SGHTA and FQGNSA. Germline trimming cut 2 bases from V and 2 bases from J; bases unmatched to any gene: 3. The CDR3 runs to 15 residues. CDR3 region: CASSLSLAGAYEQYF. The CDR3 region has the DNA TGTGCCAGCAGCTTAAGTCTAGCGGGAGCCTACGAGCAGTACTTC.

A few counts support this clonotype. The CDR3 coding sequence is TGTGCCACCAGTGATTTTGGGACTAGGAATGAGCAGTTCTTC. This codes for CATSDFGTRNEQFF. V and J are TRBV24-1 and TRBJ2-1; 8 bases line up with TRBD2. Trimming at V came to 1 base and at J to 7 bases, leaving 2 bases not matched to a gene. The CDR3 runs to 14 residues. The V gene's germline CDR1 is KGHDR and CDR2 SFDVKD.

This clonotype has only a few counts. This chain joins TRBV5-1 and TRBJ2-7; perhaps TRBD1 as D (6 bases). Germline CDR1 SGHRS, CDR2 YFSETQ. This CDR3 comprises 14 residues. The V end lost 7 bases, the J end lost 0 bases, and 14 bases lay between the germline ends. CDR3 sequence reads: CASHQTGSSYEQYF. CDR3 nucleotide sequence: TGCGCCAGCCATCAGACAGGCAGCTCCTACGAGCAGTACTTC.

This clonotype was counted a few times. The chain employs TRBV7-8 and TRBJ2-7; D is perhaps TRBD1 or TRBD2 (5 bases each). Trimming stripped 5 bases from V and 3 bases from J, with 14 bases between. Germline values: CDR1 SGHVS, CDR2 FQNEAQ. CDR3 length: 14 residues. In nucleotides, the CDR3 is TGTGCCAGCAGCCGCCGGGACGGACACTACGAGCAGTACTTC. This encodes CASSRRDGHYEQYF.